This section outlines one T cell receptor beta chain sequence together with its context. Its specificity is unknown. This CDR3 is 18 amino acids long. V was clipped by 3 bases and J by 2 bases; unmatched bases: 15. The V gene's germline CDR1 is MDHEN and CDR2 SYDVKM. This entry comes from a study of CD4 T cells in relation to SARS-CoV-2 and coronaviruses. Across the study: ViraFEST: approximately 10-day antigen culture of PBMCs, then TCR beta CDR3 sequencing. Convalescent patients had median age 38.5 years, range about 20 to 75.

The repertoire was sequenced with immunoSEQ multiplex PCR; TCRdb's copy has only in-frame clones and lacks some. The sample lists 36,000 or so clones, 70% to 80% seen once, with 2.5% to 3% in the top ten. Sorted naive or memory CD4+ cells met CEF peptides for around eleven days. The chain couples TRBV28 to TRBJ2-7; 8 nucleotides align to TRBD2. The receptor comes from an adult with COVID-19. Sequencing used memory CD4+ T cells from PBMCs, cultured in vitro. CDR3 in amino acids: CASSFFRRGREVTYEQYF. Here the CDR3 DNA reads TGTGCCAGCAGTTTCTTTAGACGAGGGCGGGAGGTTACCTACGAGCAGTACTTC.